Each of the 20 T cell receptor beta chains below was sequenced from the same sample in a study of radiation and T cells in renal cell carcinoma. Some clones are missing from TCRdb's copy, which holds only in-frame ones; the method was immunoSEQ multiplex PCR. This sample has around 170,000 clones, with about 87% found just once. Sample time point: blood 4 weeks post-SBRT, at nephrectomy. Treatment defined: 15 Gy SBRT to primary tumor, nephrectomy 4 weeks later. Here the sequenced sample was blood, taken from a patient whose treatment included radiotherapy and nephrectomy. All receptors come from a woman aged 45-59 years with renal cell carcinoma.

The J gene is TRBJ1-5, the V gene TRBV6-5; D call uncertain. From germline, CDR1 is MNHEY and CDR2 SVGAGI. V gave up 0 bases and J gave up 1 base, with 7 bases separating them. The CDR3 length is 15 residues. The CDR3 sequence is CASSYSGWSNQPQHF. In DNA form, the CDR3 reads TGTGCCAGCAGTTACTCGGGATGGAGCAATCAGCCCCAGCATTTT.

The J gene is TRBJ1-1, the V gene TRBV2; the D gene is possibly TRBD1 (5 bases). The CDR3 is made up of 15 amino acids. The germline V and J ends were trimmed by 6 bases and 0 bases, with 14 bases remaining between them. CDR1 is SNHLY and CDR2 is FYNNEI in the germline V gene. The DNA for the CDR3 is TGTGCCAGCAGAGACCAAGGGGTCATGAACACTGAAGCTTTCTTT. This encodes CASRDQGVMNTEAFF.

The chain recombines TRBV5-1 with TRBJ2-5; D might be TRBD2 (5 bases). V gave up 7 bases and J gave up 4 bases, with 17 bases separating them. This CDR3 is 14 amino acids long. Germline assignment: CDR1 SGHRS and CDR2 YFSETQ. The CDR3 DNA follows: TGCGCCAGCGCTCTTCTCGGAGGACGAGAGACCCAGTACTTC. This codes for CASALLGGRETQYF.

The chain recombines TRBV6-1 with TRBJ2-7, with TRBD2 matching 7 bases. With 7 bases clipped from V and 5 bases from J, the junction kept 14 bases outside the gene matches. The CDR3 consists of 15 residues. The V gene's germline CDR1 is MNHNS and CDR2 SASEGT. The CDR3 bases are TGTGCCAGCAATCCCGGGAGTAGCGGGCATAACGAGCAGTACTTC. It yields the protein CASNPGSSGHNEQYF.

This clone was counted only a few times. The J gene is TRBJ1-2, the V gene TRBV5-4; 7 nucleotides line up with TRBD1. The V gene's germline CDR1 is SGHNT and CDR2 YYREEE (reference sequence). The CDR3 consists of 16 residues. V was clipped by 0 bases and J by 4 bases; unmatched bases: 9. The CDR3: CASSLAPGQATYGYTF. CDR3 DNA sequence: TGTGCCAGCAGCTTGGCCCCAGGACAGGCCACCTATGGCTACACCTTC.

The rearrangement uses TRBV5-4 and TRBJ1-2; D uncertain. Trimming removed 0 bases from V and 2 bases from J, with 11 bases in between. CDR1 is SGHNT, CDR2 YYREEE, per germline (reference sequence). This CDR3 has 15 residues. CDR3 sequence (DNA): TGTGCCAGCAGCTTGGCCTTCCCCGGGAACTATGGCTACACCTTC. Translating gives CASSLAFPGNYGYTF.

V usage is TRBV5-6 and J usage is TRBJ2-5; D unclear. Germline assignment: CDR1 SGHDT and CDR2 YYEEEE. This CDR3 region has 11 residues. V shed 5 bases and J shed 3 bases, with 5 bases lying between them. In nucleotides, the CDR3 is TGTGCCAGCAGATTTGAAGAGACCCAGTACTTC. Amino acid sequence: CASRFEETQYF.

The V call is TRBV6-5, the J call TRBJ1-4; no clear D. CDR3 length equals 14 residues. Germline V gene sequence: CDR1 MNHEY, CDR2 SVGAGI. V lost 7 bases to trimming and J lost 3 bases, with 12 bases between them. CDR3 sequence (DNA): TGTGCCAGCACCTACAACGTGGCTAATGAAAAACTGTTTTTT. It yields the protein CASTYNVANEKLFF.

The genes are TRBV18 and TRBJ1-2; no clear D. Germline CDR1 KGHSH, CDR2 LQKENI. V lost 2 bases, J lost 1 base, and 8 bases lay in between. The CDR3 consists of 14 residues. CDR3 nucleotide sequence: TGTGCCAGCTCACCAAAACAGAATAACTATGGCTACACCTTC. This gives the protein CASSPKQNNYGYTF.

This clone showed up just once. CDR3: CASSVGQGMNTEAFF. CDR3 nucleotide sequence: TGTGCCAGCAGCGTAGGACAGGGGATGAACACTGAAGCTTTCTTT. The chain uses TRBV9 and TRBJ1-1; 8 bases fit TRBD1. The CDR3 is made up of 15 amino acids. CDR1 and CDR2 (germline): SGDLS, YYNGEE. V was clipped by 0 bases and J by 0 bases; unmatched bases: 1.

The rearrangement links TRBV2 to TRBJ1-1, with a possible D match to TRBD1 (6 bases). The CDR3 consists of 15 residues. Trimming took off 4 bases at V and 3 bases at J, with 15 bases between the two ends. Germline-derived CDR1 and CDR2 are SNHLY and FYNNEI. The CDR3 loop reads CASSAIWGAHTEAFF. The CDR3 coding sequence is TGTGCCAGCAGTGCCATTTGGGGGGCCCACACTGAAGCTTTCTTT. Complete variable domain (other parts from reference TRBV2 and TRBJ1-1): EPEVTQTPSHQVTQMGQEVILRCVPISNHLYFYWYRQILGQKVEFLVSFYNNEISEKSEIFDDQFSVERPDGSNFTLKIRSTKLEDSAMYFCASSAIWGAHTEAFFGQGTRLTVV.

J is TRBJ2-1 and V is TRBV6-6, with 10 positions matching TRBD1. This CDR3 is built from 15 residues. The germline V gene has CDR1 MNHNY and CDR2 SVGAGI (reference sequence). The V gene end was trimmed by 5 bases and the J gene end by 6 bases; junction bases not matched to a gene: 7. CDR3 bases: TGTGCCAGCAGTAATCGACAGGGGGCTGGCAATGAGCAGTTCTTC. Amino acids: CASSNRQGAGNEQFF.

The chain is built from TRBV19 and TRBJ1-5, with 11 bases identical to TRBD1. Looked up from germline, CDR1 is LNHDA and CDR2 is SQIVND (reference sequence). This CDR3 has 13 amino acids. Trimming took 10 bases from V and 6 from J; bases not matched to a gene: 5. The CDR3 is CATAGTGGQPQHF. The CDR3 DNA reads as TGTGCCACCGCTGGGACAGGGGGTCAGCCCCAGCATTTT.

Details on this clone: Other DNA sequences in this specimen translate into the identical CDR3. CDR3 sequence: CASSLGGQGATDTQYF. The CDR3 coding sequence is TGCGCCAGCAGCTTGGGGGGACAGGGGGCCACAGATACGCAGTATTTT. The rearrangement uses TRBV5-1 and TRBJ2-3; 12 positions agree with TRBD1. Germline V gives CDR1 SGHRS, CDR2 YFSETQ. Trimming at V came to 0 bases and at J to 2 bases, leaving 1 base not matched to a gene. The CDR3 loop spans 16 amino acids.

CDR3 sequence reads: CASSMQRGFEKLFF. The CDR3, as DNA: TGTGCCAGTAGTATGCAAAGGGGTTTCGAAAAACTGTTTTTT. The chain carries TRBV19 and TRBJ1-4; tentatively, D is TRBD1 (5 bases). The CDR3 spans 14 residues. The ends were cut back, 3 bases at V and 8 bases at J, with 13 bases in the middle. Per germline, CDR1 LNHDA and CDR2 SQIVND (reference sequence).

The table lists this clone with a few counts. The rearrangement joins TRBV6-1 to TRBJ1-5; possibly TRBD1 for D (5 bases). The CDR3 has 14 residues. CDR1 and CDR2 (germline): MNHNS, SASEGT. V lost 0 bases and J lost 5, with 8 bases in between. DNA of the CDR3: TGTGCCAGCAGTGAAGCCCCGGGGGATCAGCCCCAGCATTTT. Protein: CASSEAPGDQPQHF.

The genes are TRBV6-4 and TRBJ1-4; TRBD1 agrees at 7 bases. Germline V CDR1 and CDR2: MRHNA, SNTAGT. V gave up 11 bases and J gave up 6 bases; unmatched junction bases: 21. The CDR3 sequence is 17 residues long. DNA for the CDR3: TGTGCCGGCCTGGAGGGGGCAGGTCTCCTGTCCTATGAAAAACTGTTTTTT. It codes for CAGLEGAGLLSYEKLFF.

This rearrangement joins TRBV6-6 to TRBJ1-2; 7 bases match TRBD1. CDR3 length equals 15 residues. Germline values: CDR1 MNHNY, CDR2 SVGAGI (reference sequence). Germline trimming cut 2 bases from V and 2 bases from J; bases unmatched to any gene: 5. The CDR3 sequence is CASSYGFRGNYGYTF. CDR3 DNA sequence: TGTGCCAGCAGTTACGGCTTCAGGGGGAACTATGGCTACACCTTC.

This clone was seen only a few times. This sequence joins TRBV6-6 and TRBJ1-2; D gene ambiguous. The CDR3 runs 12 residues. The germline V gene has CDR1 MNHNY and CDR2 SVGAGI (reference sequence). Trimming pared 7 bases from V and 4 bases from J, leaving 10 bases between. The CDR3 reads CASTDEGYGYTF. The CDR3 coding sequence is TGTGCCAGCACCGACGAAGGCTATGGCTACACCTTC.

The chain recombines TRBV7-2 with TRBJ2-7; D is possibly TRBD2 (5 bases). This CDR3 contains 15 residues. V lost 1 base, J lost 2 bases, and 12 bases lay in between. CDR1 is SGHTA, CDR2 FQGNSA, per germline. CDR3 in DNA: TGTGCCAGCAGCTTAGGTGCAGCGGCTCCCTACGAGCAGTACTTC. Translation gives CASSLGAAAPYEQYF.